One and the same sample provided the 20 T cell receptor beta chains below, sequenced in a study of blood T cell repertoires in COVID-19. Profiled with immunoSEQ multiplex PCR; TCRdb holds only in-frame clones, not every one. The data show 68,000 or so clones, approximately 80% seen once. Specimen: peripheral blood. The receptors here all came from a woman aged 50 to 60 with acute or convalescent COVID-19.

This clone was seen a few times. This chain connects TRBV28 to TRBJ1-6; the D gene is possibly TRBD1 (5 bases). The V end lost 2 bases, the J end lost 7 bases, and 15 bases lay between the germline ends. The CDR3 sequence is 16 residues long. The germline CDR1 and CDR2 sequences are MDHEN and SYDVKM. The CDR3 is CASSLRGRVTNSPLHF. The CDR3, as DNA: TGTGCCAGCAGTTTAAGGGGCAGGGTGACGAATTCACCCCTCCACTTT. Filled out from reference TRBV28 and TRBJ1-6, the complete variable domain reads DVKVTQSSRYLVKRTGEKVFLECVQDMDHENMFWYRQDPGLGLRLIYFSYDVKMKEKGDIPEGYSVSREKKERFSLILESASTNQTSMYLCASSLRGRVTNSPLHFGNGTRLTVT.

For this clone: The same CDR3 can be traced to other DNA sequences in this sample. The chain couples TRBV7-2 to TRBJ1-6; 9 bases agree with TRBD1. The CDR3 totals 14 residues. Trimming removed 4 bases from V and 7 bases from J; junction bases left unmatched: 2. CDR1 is SGHTA, CDR2 FQGNSA, per germline. Written as DNA, the CDR3 is TGTGCCAGCAGCTCGGGACAGGGAAATTCACCCCTCCACTTT. Its translation is CASSSGQGNSPLHF.

This CDR3 reads CASSPTGIEQYF. DNA for the CDR3: TGTGCCAGCTCACCTACAGGGATCGAGCAGTACTTC. This chain links TRBV18 with TRBJ2-7; TRBD1 is a possible D gene (6 bases). V was cut by 3 bases and J by 6 bases, with 9 bases left in between. Germline V CDR1 and CDR2: KGHSH, LQKENI. The CDR3 contains 12 residues.

The CDR3 region is CASSQVGASYNSPLHF. CDR3 sequence (DNA): TGTGCCAGCAGCCAAGTGGGGGCTAGTTATAATTCACCCCTCCACTTT. The chain links TRBV4-2 to TRBJ1-6; D might be TRBD1 (6 bases). The length of the CDR3 is 16 residues. The V end was cut by 1 base, the J end by 4 bases, with 11 bases between. Germline-derived CDR1 and CDR2 are LGHNA and YNFKEQ.

The chain is built from TRBV12-5 and TRBJ1-2; perhaps TRBD1 as D (6 bases). The CDR3 length is 16 residues. Germline CDR1 LGHNT, CDR2 FRNRAP. V gave up 0 bases and J gave up 2 bases, with 13 bases separating them. The CDR3 reads CASGLVIGTTNYGYTF. The CDR3 nucleotides read TGTGCTAGTGGTTTGGTAATCGGGACAACCAACTATGGCTACACCTTC.

J is TRBJ1-1 and V is TRBV27; D gene unclear. There are 14 residues in the CDR3. Germline V CDR1 and CDR2: MNHEY, SMNVEV (reference sequence). The V end was cut by 4 bases, the J end by 0 bases, with 9 bases between. CDR3 sequence reads: CASSSAAVNTEAFF. CDR3 nucleotide sequence: TGTGCCAGCAGTTCCGCCGCGGTGAACACTGAAGCTTTCTTT.

V gene TRBV15 combines with J gene TRBJ2-1, with D hard to call. This CDR3 has 12 amino acids. The germline V and J ends were trimmed by 3 bases and 3 bases, with 3 bases remaining between them. CDR1 LNHNV and CDR2 YYDKDF come from the germline V gene (reference sequence). This CDR3 reads CATSSGYNEQFF. Here the CDR3 DNA reads TGTGCCACCAGCAGCGGCTACAATGAGCAGTTCTTC.

The chain combines TRBV30 with TRBJ1-5; 11 bases map to TRBD1. Germline CDR1 and CDR2: GTSNPN and SVGIG (reference sequence). This CDR3 region has 15 residues. J gave up 6 bases and V 2 bases, and 6 bases lay outside the gene matches. The CDR3 DNA reads TGTGCCTGGAGTCCCGGGACAGGGGGTGTTCAGCCCCAGCATTTT. It is translated as CAWSPGTGGVQPQHF. Together with reference TRBV30 and TRBJ1-5, the CDR3 gives the full variable domain: SQTIHQWPATLVQPVGSPLSLECTVEGTSNPNLYWYRQAAGRGLQLLFYSVGIGQISSEVPQNLSASRPQDRQFILSSKKLLLSDSGFYLCAWSPGTGGVQPQHFGDGTRLSIL.

CDR3 nucleotide sequence: TGTGCCAGCAGCCCGAGGGCCGGCACAGATACGCAGTATTTT. It codes for CASSPRAGTDTQYF. V is TRBV7-9 and J is TRBJ2-3; D is perhaps TRBD2 (5 bases). CDR1 SEHNR and CDR2 FQNEAQ come from the germline V gene (reference sequence). V lost 5 bases, J lost 1 base, and 10 bases lay in between. CDR3 length equals 14 residues.

This chain uses TRBV7-3 with TRBJ2-1, with 12 bases fitting TRBD2. The CDR3 loop spans 16 amino acids. Per germline, CDR1 SGHTA and CDR2 FQGTGA. The V gene end was trimmed by 6 bases and the J gene end by 7 bases; junction bases not matched to a gene: 10. CDR3 region: CASSPRASGGVNEQFF. The CDR3 coding sequence is TGTGCCAGCAGTCCCCGGGCTAGCGGGGGGGTTAATGAGCAGTTCTTC. The entire variable domain, with the rest obtained from reference TRBV7-3 and TRBJ2-1, is as follows: GAGVSQTPSNKVTEKGKYVELRCDPISGHTALYWYRQSLGQGPEFLIYFQGTGAADDSGLPNDRFFAVRPEGSVSTLKIQRTERGDSAVYLCASSPRASGGVNEQFFGPGTRLTVL.

As to this clone: The junction and the germline gene differ at one end; a read error may be behind it. CDR3 protein: CASSQGLSGNTIYF. The CDR3 DNA follows: TGCGCCAGCAGCCAGGGCCTTTCTGGGAACACCATATATTTT. V usage is TRBV5-1 and J usage is TRBJ1-3, with D possibly TRBD1 on 5 matching bases. The CDR3 loop spans 14 amino acids. Germline CDR1 SGHRS, CDR2 YFSETQ.

V and J are TRBV30 and TRBJ1-6, with 8 bases that match TRBD1. The CDR3 is 13 residues long. Germline V lookup: CDR1 GTSNPN, CDR2 SVGIG (reference sequence). V lost 4 bases, J lost 10 bases, and 6 bases stayed unmatched. CDR3: CAWNSGGESPLHF. The CDR3, as DNA: TGTGCCTGGAACTCAGGGGGCGAATCACCCCTCCACTTT. Full variable domain (outside the CDR3, taken from reference TRBV30 and TRBJ1-6): SQTIHQWPATLVQPVGSPLSLECTVEGTSNPNLYWYRQAAGRGLQLLFYSVGIGQISSEVPQNLSASRPQDRQFILSSKKLLLSDSGFYLCAWNSGGESPLHFGNGTRLTVT.

This clone was counted a single time. The genes are TRBV7-7 and TRBJ2-7, with TRBD1 identical over 8 bases. This CDR3 contains 15 residues. Germline CDR1 and CDR2: SSHAT and FNYEAQ (reference sequence). Losses at the gene ends were 5 bases for V and 3 bases for J; bases not matched to a gene: 9. The CDR3 here is CASSLGTGPYYEQYF. The DNA of the CDR3 is TGTGCCAGCAGCCTAGGGACAGGCCCCTACTACGAGCAGTACTTC.

The table lists this clone with a count of one. V is TRBV3-1 (or the pseudogene TRBV3-2) and J is TRBJ1-1; weak D call: TRBD1 (6 bases). V was trimmed by 4 bases and J by 5 bases, leaving 20 bases between them. Germline V CDR1 and CDR2: LGHDT, YNNKEL (reference sequence). CDR3 length equals 16 residues. The CDR3 region has the DNA TGTGCCAGCAGCCCGGGTAGGGGTGGGGGCGGGACTGAAGCTTTCTTT. Translated: CASSPGRGGGGTEAFF.

The chain carries TRBV18 and TRBJ1-2; TRBD1 is a possible D gene (6 bases). V lost 1 base, J lost 4 bases, and 13 bases lay in between. There are 15 residues in the CDR3. Germline loops: CDR1 KGHSH, CDR2 LQKENI. CDR3 sequence: CASSPRDILSYGYTF. The CDR3 DNA is TGTGCCAGCTCACCACGGGACATACTCTCCTATGGCTACACCTTC.

V is TRBV12-3 or TRBV12-4 and J is TRBJ2-1; D is ambiguous. The CDR3 has 11 amino acids. V was trimmed by 5 bases and J by 8 bases, leaving 7 bases between them. CDR3 sequence reads: CASSPKHEQFF. The CDR3 DNA reads TGTGCCAGCAGTCCCAAGCATGAGCAGTTCTTC.

This clone was recorded a few times. The V and J genes are TRBV6-5 and TRBJ2-7, with 8 nucleotides matching TRBD1. V shed 5 bases and J 6 bases; nucleotides not matched to a gene: 3. Germline CDR1 and CDR2: MNHEY and SVGAGI. This CDR3 is built from 12 residues. The CDR3 is CASSLGTGEQYF. The CDR3 DNA sequence: TGTGCCAGCAGTCTCGGGACAGGCGAGCAGTACTTC.

The gene calls are TRBV2 and TRBJ2-3, with TRBD1 matching over 8 bases. The length of the CDR3 is 15 residues. The V gene's germline CDR1 is SNHLY and CDR2 FYNNEI. J lost 2 bases, V lost 4 bases, and 5 bases had no gene match. CDR3 protein: CASSVAGQVTDTQYF. The CDR3 DNA sequence: TGTGCCAGCAGTGTCGCGGGACAGGTCACAGATACGCAGTATTTT. Combining the CDR3 with reference TRBV2 and TRBJ2-3 gives the whole variable domain EPEVTQTPSHQVTQMGQEVILRCVPISNHLYFYWYRQILGQKVEFLVSFYNNEISEKSEIFDDQFSVERPDGSNFTLKIRSTKLEDSAMYFCASSVAGQVTDTQYFGPGTRLTVL.

J is TRBJ2-7 and V is TRBV21-1; the tabulated D call, TRBD1, remains unverified against the DNA. TRBV21-1 is a documented pseudogene. This CDR3 region has 17 residues. The CDR3 DNA sequence: TGTGCCAGCAGCAACCGACTAGACAGGGTCCGGGGATACGAGCAGTACTTC. It yields the protein CASSNRLDRVRGYEQYF.

This sequence joins TRBV7-3 and TRBJ2-1; D is perhaps TRBD2 (5 bases). Trimming pared 1 base from V and 2 bases from J, leaving 9 bases between. Germline CDR1 reads SGHTA; CDR2 reads FQGTGA. The CDR3 contains 15 residues. CDR3 sequence (DNA): TGTGCCAGCAGCTTAAGTGGGAGTCCCTACAATGAGCAGTTCTTC. It specifies CASSLSGSPYNEQFF.